This TCR beta chain appears in the sequencing data of a study of blood T cells in healthy people across ages. The length of the CDR3 is 12 residues. Looked up from germline, CDR1 is MNHEY and CDR2 is SVGEGT. Alongside a J-beta primer mix, a sample-barcoded 5' primer served in a second PCR lasting about 7 to 11 cycles. TCRdb re-called the 5' RACE reads through MiXCR, storing one row per CDR3 protein. The sample records 540,000 or so distinct CDR3 sequences, approximately 25% being singletons. Turning to this clonotype: One end of the junction is discordant with germline, which a read error may explain.

The J gene is TRBJ2-5, the V gene TRBV6-2 or TRBV6-3, with TRBD2 matching over 7 bases. The sample was blood. The receptor comes from a woman in her seventies in good health. The CDR3 is CASSYSTGAGDF. The CDR3 nucleotides are TGTGCCAGCAGTTATTCGACTGGGGCGGGGGACTTC.